Presented here are 16 T cell receptor beta chains from one specimen sequenced in a study of blood T cell repertoires in COVID-19. Assay: immunoSEQ multiplex PCR; the TCRdb copy retains only in-frame clones and omits some. Of some 400,000 clones in the sample, around 84% were seen once. The sample consisted of peripheral blood. The receptors shown here come from a human donor with acute or convalescent COVID-19. The donor label of this sample is uncertain.

This clone appeared a few times. The chain joins TRBV2 to TRBJ2-2; D ambiguous. V was trimmed by 6 bases and J by 1 base, leaving 6 bases between them. Germline V gives CDR1 SNHLY, CDR2 FYNNEI. The CDR3 has 13 amino acids. CDR3 residues: CASRAENTGELFF. The CDR3 DNA reads as TGTGCCAGCAGGGCGGAGAACACCGGGGAGCTGTTTTTT.

The chain recombines TRBV28 with TRBJ1-2; 10 bases match TRBD1. The germline V gene encodes CDR1 MDHEN and CDR2 SYDVKM. The CDR3 has 17 amino acids. Trimming removed 6 bases from V and 4 bases from J; junction bases left unmatched: 14. The CDR3 DNA reads as TGTGCCAGCAGGGGTCGACAGGGGGCAACTACGGTCTATGGCTACACCTTC. It encodes CASRGRQGATTVYGYTF.

V usage is TRBV7-2 and J usage is TRBJ1-2; 8 positions match TRBD1. Trimming at V came to 7 bases and at J to 0 bases, leaving 1 base not matched to a gene. The CDR3 totals 13 residues. Germline V gene sequence: CDR1 SGHTA, CDR2 FQGNSA. The CDR3 region has the DNA TGTGCCAGCACACAGGGGGCTAACTATGGCTACACCTTC. Translation gives CASTQGANYGYTF.

V and J are TRBV3-1 (or the pseudogene TRBV3-2) and TRBJ2-2, with D maybe TRBD1 (7 bases). From germline, CDR1 is LGHDT and CDR2 YNNKEL (reference sequence). The V and J ends lost 5 bases and 5 bases respectively, with 9 bases between them. The CDR3 is 13 amino acids. The CDR3 DNA sequence: TGTGCCAGCAGCTCAGGGGGGACCGGGGAGCTGTTTTTT. Protein sequence: CASSSGGTGELFF.

The J gene is TRBJ1-1, the V gene TRBV18; D perhaps matches TRBD1 (6 bases). The CDR3 consists of 14 residues. Germline CDR1 KGHSH, CDR2 LQKENI. V dropped 5 bases and J dropped 2 bases, with 12 bases sitting between them. In DNA form, the CDR3 reads TGTGCCAGCTCAGCGAACAGGGCCAACACTGAAGCTTTCTTT. The encoded protein is CASSANRANTEAFF.

This clone was observed a few times. This chain links TRBV18 with TRBJ2-1; a possible D gene is TRBD2 (6 bases). CDR3 length equals 13 residues. The ends were cut back, 5 bases at V and 10 bases at J, with 15 bases in the middle. In germline, CDR1 is KGHSH, CDR2 LQKENI. In DNA, the CDR3 is TGTGCCAGCTCAGAACGGGAGTCAGGGGAGCAGTTCTTC. Residues: CASSERESGEQFF.

This clone turned up a few times. The chain recombines TRBV5-1 with TRBJ2-7; TRBD2 matches 11 bases. The CDR3 has 16 amino acids. Losses at the gene ends were 4 bases for V and 0 bases for J; bases not matched to a gene: 6. Germline CDR1 SGHRS, CDR2 YFSETQ. The CDR3, as DNA: TGCGCCAGCAGCAGTAAGGGACTAGCGGACTCCTACGAGCAGTACTTC. The encoded protein is CASSSKGLADSYEQYF.

Only a few counts were recorded for this clone. This rearrangement joins TRBV14 to TRBJ1-2, with a tentative D call TRBD1 (6 bases). CDR3 length: 18 amino acids. Trimming stripped 4 bases from V and 2 bases from J, with 23 bases between. The germline gives CDR1 SGHDN, CDR2 FVKESK. The CDR3 coding sequence is TGTGCCAGCAGCCGGTTCTCGGACAGCCTCCGAGGGAACTATGGCTACACCTTC. It translates to CASSRFSDSLRGNYGYTF.

V usage is TRBV5-6 and J usage is TRBJ2-7; 7 nucleotides line up with TRBD1. CDR1 and CDR2 from the germline V gene are SGHDT and YYEEEE. CDR3 length: 14 residues. V lost 2 bases to trimming and J lost 2 bases; unmatched junction nucleotides: 4. CDR3 DNA: TGTGCCAGCAGCTTCCCCGGGACAGCCTACGAGCAGTACTTC. Translation gives CASSFPGTAYEQYF.

J is TRBJ1-1 and V is TRBV6-5; D is perhaps TRBD1 (5 bases). CDR3 size: 13 residues. Trimming took off 7 bases at V and 3 bases at J, with 12 bases between the two ends. From germline, CDR1 is MNHEY and CDR2 SVGAGI. CDR3 sequence (DNA): TGTGCCAGCAAATTACAGGTACACACTGAAGCTTTCTTT. As protein: CASKLQVHTEAFF.

V and J are TRBV18 and TRBJ2-7, with 9 bases that match TRBD1. The V gene end was trimmed by 4 bases and the J gene end by 3 bases; junction bases not matched to a gene: 4. The germline CDR1 and CDR2 sequences are KGHSH and LQKENI. The CDR3 runs 14 residues. The CDR3 sequence: CASSRGQGLYEQYF. CDR3 DNA sequence: TGTGCCAGCTCACGGGGACAGGGCCTCTACGAGCAGTACTTC.

The rearrangement joins TRBV5-1 to TRBJ2-7, with 8 positions matching TRBD1. There are 14 residues in the CDR3. With 4 bases clipped from V and 7 bases from J, the junction kept 10 bases outside the gene matches. Looked up from germline, CDR1 is SGHRS and CDR2 is YFSETQ. The CDR3: CASSDRGGSGEQYF. The CDR3 DNA is TGCGCCAGCAGCGACAGGGGTGGATCGGGTGAGCAGTACTTC.

This clone was detected only a few times. The V gene is TRBV4-2, the J gene TRBJ1-3, with 8 bases fitting TRBD1. The germline CDR1 and CDR2 sequences are LGHNA and YNFKEQ. Trimming took 0 bases from V and 4 from J; bases not matched to a gene: 5. This CDR3 contains 16 residues. The CDR3, as DNA: TGTGCCAGCAGCCAAGATCTTGGGACAGGAGGAAACACCATATATTTT. As protein: CASSQDLGTGGNTIYF.

V and J are TRBV28 and TRBJ1-2, with TRBD1 matching 7 bases. The CDR3 runs 15 residues. The germline V gene has CDR1 MDHEN and CDR2 SYDVKM. With 1 base clipped from V and 8 bases from J, the junction kept 10 bases outside the gene matches. The CDR3 reads CASSLFVGGKGGYTF. CDR3 nucleotides: TGTGCCAGCAGTTTATTTGTAGGGGGCAAGGGCGGCTACACCTTC.

V and J are TRBV19 and TRBJ2-7, with 9 bases identical to TRBD1. Germline V gives CDR1 LNHDA, CDR2 SQIVND (reference sequence). V gave up 2 bases and J gave up 2 bases; unmatched junction bases: 10. The CDR3 extends over 17 amino acids. The DNA of the CDR3 is TGTGCCAGTAGTATAACCGGTGGGACAGGGCCCACCTACGAGCAGTACTTC. Translated, it gives CASSITGGTGPTYEQYF.

V gene TRBV10-2 combines with J gene TRBJ1-5; D gene uncertain. The germline gives CDR1 WSHSY, CDR2 SAAADI. V was cut by 7 bases and J by 2 bases, with 6 bases left in between. CDR3 length equals 12 residues. The CDR3 is CASTGGNQPQHF. The CDR3 coding sequence is TGCGCCAGCACGGGAGGCAATCAGCCCCAGCATTTT.